This passage covers 21 T cell receptor beta chains from one sample sequenced in a study of T cell responses to AZD1222 COVID-19 vaccine. The method was immunoSEQ multiplex PCR; TCRdb's version includes in-frame clones alone and lacks a portion of them. Found here are 100,000 or so clones, more than 75% of them singletons; the top ten hold 10%. This material consisted of peripheral blood, taken 28 days after the second AZD1222 dose. The receptors originated from an adult who received the AZD1222 COVID-19 vaccine.

This chain connects TRBV27 to TRBJ1-6, with D unclear. The ends were cut back, 3 bases at V and 3 bases at J, with 6 bases in the middle. In germline, CDR1 is MNHEY, CDR2 SMNVEV (reference sequence). The CDR3 consists of 14 residues. CDR3 protein: CASSLRSYNSPLHF. In DNA, the CDR3 is TGTGCCAGCAGTTTGAGGAGCTATAATTCACCCCTCCACTTT.

The V call is TRBV7-9, the J call TRBJ2-5; 8 nucleotides agree with TRBD2. The ends lost 1 base at V and 5 bases at J; junction bases unmatched: 12. The CDR3 is 17 residues long. CDR1 is SEHNR and CDR2 is FQNEAQ in the germline V gene (reference sequence). The chain's CDR3 is CASSLVGGRSGSETQYF. For the CDR3, the DNA is TGTGCCAGCAGCTTAGTTGGGGGACGAAGCGGGAGTGAGACCCAGTACTTC.

The J gene is TRBJ2-7, the V gene TRBV9; 9 nucleotides align to TRBD2. Losses at the gene ends were 3 bases for V and 3 bases for J; bases not matched to a gene: 4. The germline CDR1 and CDR2 sequences are SGDLS and YYNGEE. The CDR3 covers 14 residues. CDR3 loop: CASSAGTSIYEQYF. The CDR3 DNA sequence: TGTGCCAGCAGCGCCGGGACTAGCATCTACGAGCAGTACTTC.

This rearrangement joins TRBV10-3 to TRBJ1-1, with D tentatively TRBD1 (5 bases). From germline, CDR1 is ENHRY and CDR2 SYGVKD. This CDR3 contains 12 residues. With 11 bases removed from V and 3 bases from J, the gap between germline ends came to 13 bases. This CDR3 is CASRGGYTEAFF. CDR3 sequence (DNA): TGTGCCTCCCGGGGGGGGTACACTGAAGCTTTCTTT.

The J gene is TRBJ1-1, the V gene TRBV20-1; 7 positions match TRBD1. V lost 6 bases to trimming and J lost 7 bases; unmatched junction nucleotides: 5. Germline CDR1 reads DFQATT; CDR2 reads SNEGSKA (reference sequence). This CDR3 is 11 amino acids long. As DNA, the CDR3 is TGCAGTGCCAGTACAGGGGTTGAAGCTTTCTTT. Translated, it gives CSASTGVEAFF.

This sequence joins TRBV7-2 and TRBJ2-5, with D perhaps matching TRBD1 or TRBD2 (5 bases each). V lost 3 bases and J lost 7, with 9 bases in between. The germline V gene has CDR1 SGHTA and CDR2 FQGNSA. CDR3 length equals 12 residues. CDR3 protein: CASSFQRGTQYF. CDR3 sequence (DNA): TGTGCCAGCAGCTTCCAGAGGGGGACCCAGTACTTC. Full variable domain (missing parts from reference TRBV7-2 and TRBJ2-5): GAGVSQSPSNKVTEKGKDVELRCDPISGHTALYWYRQSLGQGLEFLIYFQGNSAPDKSGLPSDRFSAERTGGSVSTLTIQRTQQEDSAVYLCASSFQRGTQYFGPGTRLLVL.

This chain links TRBV11-2 with TRBJ2-7; perhaps TRBD2 as D (5 bases). The CDR3 has 13 amino acids. CDR1 is SGHAT, CDR2 FQNNGV, per germline. V was cut by 3 bases and J by 2 bases, with 8 bases left in between. The CDR3 coding sequence is TGTGCCAGCAGCTTGGCGGGCACCTACGAGCAGTACTTC. It encodes CASSLAGTYEQYF.

The chain couples TRBV7-9 to TRBJ1-5, with D possibly TRBD1 on 6 matching bases. The CDR3 totals 14 residues. Per germline, CDR1 SEHNR and CDR2 FQNEAQ (reference sequence). Trimming shortened V by 1 base and J by 2 bases, and 6 bases separated the two germline ends. CDR3 sequence (DNA): TGTGCCAGCAGCTTAGACAGGGGCAATCAGCCCCAGCATTTT. Translated, it gives CASSLDRGNQPQHF.

The genes are TRBV7-2 and TRBJ2-2; 9 nucleotides align to TRBD2. The CDR3 covers 16 residues. CDR1 and CDR2 from the germline V gene are SGHTA and FQGNSA. Trimming at V came to 4 bases and at J to 5 bases, leaving 8 bases not matched to a gene. The DNA for the CDR3 is TGTGCCAGCAGCTCGGCGGGCGGGAGGGATACCGGGGAGCTGTTTTTT. This encodes CASSSAGGRDTGELFF. Together with reference TRBV7-2 and TRBJ2-2, the CDR3 gives the full variable domain: GAGVSQSPSNKVTEKGKDVELRCDPISGHTALYWYRQSLGQGLEFLIYFQGNSAPDKSGLPSDRFSAERTGGSVSTLTIQRTQQEDSAVYLCASSSAGGRDTGELFFGEGSRLTVL.

This clone was recorded only once. This chain joins TRBV4-2 and TRBJ1-2, with a weak D call TRBD1 (5 bases). The CDR3 has 16 residues. Germline V CDR1 and CDR2: LGHNA, YNFKEQ. Trimming took 0 bases from V and 5 from J, leaving 16 bases between them. This CDR3 is CASSQDYQGARYGYTF. The CDR3 region has the DNA TGTGCCAGCAGCCAAGATTACCAGGGTGCCAGGTATGGCTACACCTTC.

This clone showed up just a few times. The rearrangement links TRBV13 to TRBJ1-6; weak D call: TRBD1 (6 bases). Per germline, CDR1 PRHDT and CDR2 FYEKMQ (reference sequence). The V gene lost 5 bases and the J gene lost 7 bases, with 12 bases spanning the gap. CDR3 length: 14 residues. CDR3 protein: CASSRGQVNSPLHF. The CDR3 DNA reads as TGTGCCAGCAGCCGGGGACAAGTAAATTCACCCCTCCACTTT.

This rearrangement joins TRBV6-4 to TRBJ2-2; D might be TRBD1 (5 bases). Germline CDR1 reads MRHNA; CDR2 reads SNTAGT. Between the trimmed V and J ends, which lost 8 bases and 3 bases, there was a span of 10 bases. CDR3 length: 13 amino acids. For the CDR3, the DNA is TGTGCCAGCGAAGACAGATACACCGGGGAGCTGTTTTTT. Translation gives CASEDRYTGELFF.

The chain employs TRBV7-2 and TRBJ1-3; no reliable D call. The V and J ends lost 0 bases and 0 bases respectively, with 9 bases between them. Germline V gene data show CDR1 as SGHTA and CDR2 as FQGNSA. This CDR3 has 16 amino acids. The CDR3 reads CASSLAGNPSGNTIYF. CDR3 coding DNA: TGTGCCAGCAGCTTAGCGGGAAACCCCTCTGGAAACACCATATATTTT.

The chain employs TRBV5-1 and TRBJ2-1; D possibly corresponds to TRBD2 (6 bases). V dropped 3 bases and J dropped 4 bases, with 14 bases sitting between them. Germline values: CDR1 SGHRS, CDR2 YFSETQ. This CDR3 is built from 15 residues. The CDR3 nucleotides read TGCGCCAGCAGCTCCCCCGGGACTTTTTACAATGAGCAGTTCTTC. This codes for CASSSPGTFYNEQFF. Full variable domain (outside the CDR3, taken from reference TRBV5-1 and TRBJ2-1): KAGVTQTPRYLIKTRGQQVTLSCSPISGHRSVSWYQQTPGQGLQFLFEYFSETQRNKGNFPGRFSGRQFSNSRSEMNVSTLELGDSALYLCASSSPGTFYNEQFFGPGTRLTVL.

In its sample, this clone was seen once. J is TRBJ2-3 and V is TRBV13, with TRBD2 matching 8 bases. The germline V gene encodes CDR1 PRHDT and CDR2 FYEKMQ (reference sequence). V shed 3 bases and J 2 bases; nucleotides not matched to a gene: 10. The CDR3 runs 17 residues. For the CDR3, the DNA is TGTGCCAGCAGCTTTAACCCCGGGGGGGCGGTCACAGATACGCAGTATTTT. It translates to CASSFNPGGAVTDTQYF.

In this sample, this clone turned up a few times. The CDR3 DNA reads TGCAGCGTAGCCGGGACAGATAGGCGAGAGACCCAGTACTTC. Its protein is CSVAGTDRRETQYF. The chain links TRBV29-1 to TRBJ2-5; TRBD1 aligns across 7 bases. CDR1 and CDR2 (germline): SQVTM, ANQGSEA. This CDR3 comprises 14 residues. J lost 4 bases, V lost 6 bases, and 11 bases had no gene match.

The chain has TRBV3-1 (or the pseudogene TRBV3-2) and TRBJ2-3; 8 bases fit TRBD2. From germline, CDR1 is LGHDT and CDR2 YNNKEL (reference sequence). V was clipped by 4 bases and J by 1 base; unmatched bases: 4. The CDR3 consists of 15 residues. This CDR3 reads CASSLGLAGTDTQYF. The DNA of the CDR3 is TGTGCCAGCAGCCTTGGACTAGCCGGCACAGATACGCAGTATTTT.

This clone was recorded once. The J gene is TRBJ2-7, the V gene TRBV19, with D possibly TRBD2 on 7 matching bases. V was pared by 3 bases and J by 5 bases, with 11 bases between. Germline V gene lookup returns CDR1 LNHDA and CDR2 SQIVND (reference sequence). The CDR3 length is 13 residues. The CDR3 bases are TGTGCCAGTAGTATGGGGGGGGCCCACGAGCAGTACTTC. This translates into CASSMGGAHEQYF.

J is TRBJ2-5 and V is TRBV10-3; no clear D. The CDR3 is 14 residues long. V was pared by 0 bases and J by 5 bases, with 10 bases between. Germline V gene data show CDR1 as ENHRY and CDR2 as SYGVKD. In DNA, the CDR3 is TGTGCCATCAGTGAGTCCGGGCAGAGGGAGACCCAGTACTTC. Its translation: CAISESGQRETQYF.

This clone was found once. The chain carries TRBV5-5 and TRBJ2-5; no definite D call. CDR1 and CDR2 (germline): SGHKS, YYEKEE (reference sequence). The CDR3 extends over 15 amino acids. The V end lost 4 bases, the J end lost 3 bases, and 16 bases lay between the germline ends. CDR3 sequence reads: CASSRNPDPEETQYF. Here the CDR3 DNA reads TGTGCCAGCAGCCGTAACCCAGACCCGGAAGAGACCCAGTACTTC.

The V and J genes are TRBV3-1 (or the pseudogene TRBV3-2) and TRBJ2-3, with 7 positions matching TRBD2. Unmatched junction bases numbered 7, after V lost 1 base and J lost 3 bases. CDR1 is LGHDT, CDR2 YNNKEL, per germline (reference sequence). This CDR3 comprises 16 residues. The CDR3 coding sequence is TGTGCCAGCAGCCAAGGGGAGGGGTCTGAAACAGATACGCAGTATTTT. This codes for CASSQGEGSETDTQYF.